This TCR beta chain was sequenced for a study of blood T cell repertoires in COVID-19 (dated by TCRdb to 2019 to 2021). Describing the broader study: Collaborator samples came from the United States, Italy and Spain and covered acute and convalescent phases of COVID-19. The prospective study material was composed of cDNA or gDNA derived from T cells, B-cell-depleted T cells, or PBMCs. The dataset comprised deeply sampled blood TCRbeta repertoires from subjects exposed to, actively infected with, or recovered from COVID-19. The repertoires were made available in a free public database intended to serve as a resource for research on the immune response to SARS-CoV-2. The samples were drawn from two sources: the first 160 participants of the ongoing ImmuneRACE study, and over 950 subjects contributed by 6 global collaborators. Nearly every sample came with metadata listing a de-identified subject ID, COVID-19 status, age in years and sex. Where HLA class I and class II types were available, the types were taken from metadata supplied by the sample provider, not from assay-based typing. Study-level results and caveats: The amount of clinical and demographic metadata varied by source and participant and was provided uncurated.

Each collaborating institution followed its own protocols to collect whole blood in K2EDTA tubes. For TCRbeta analysis, collaborators shipped samples in one of three forms: frozen whole blood, isolated PBMCs, or DNA extracted from either of those sample types. This clone was recorded once. No cognate antigen has been identified for it. No qualities accompany the bases; no much larger clone lies one base away. TCRbeta CDR3 regions were amplified from genomic DNA using the immunoSEQ Assay, a bias-controlled multiplex PCR. On the authors' methods: The number of nucleated cells in each sample was estimated from the amplification of reference gene primers within the assay. To quantify the absolute abundance of each unique TCRbeta CDR3 rearrangement, sequence reads were collapsed and filtered. For each sample, productive Simpson clonality was calculated as the square root of Simpson's diversity index over productive rearrangements. TCRdb took this table from immuneACCESS and kept in-frame rearrangements with V and J called. Such tables lack part of the clones; where checked against another copy, unresolved V genes explain under half of the gap, and the rest is unexplained. V and J calls and clone size are given by that table; D and trimming were obtained from the DNA. Across this sample there are over 110,000 clones, with around 83% seen only once. The leading ten clones occupy roughly 10% of the sample.

The sample comprised peripheral blood. This receptor was obtained from a man aged 60 to 69 with active or convalescent COVID-19.

CDR3 protein: CASSPKTGGGYGYTF. DNA sequence: TGTGCCAGCTCACCAAAAACAGGGGGCGGCTATGGCTACACCTTC. The rearrangement joined TRBV18 to TRBJ1-2, with 9 middle bases fitting TRBD1. Germline trimming: 2 bases from V, 4 bases from J; junction bases outside gene matches: 5. Reading the germline V gene gives CDR1 KGHSH and CDR2 LQKENI. From the cysteine through the phenylalanine, the CDR3 covers 15 amino acids. Just the 45-base CDR3 DNA is kept, in frame starting at base 1.